This T cell receptor (beta chain) stems from a study of shared clonotypes between healthy human individuals. V was pared by 1 base and J by 8 bases, with 11 bases between. Germline loops: CDR1 LNHNV, CDR2 YYDKDF (reference sequence). CDR3 length equals 13 residues. TCRdb's table, derived via immunoSEQ multiplex PCR, lists solely in-frame clones and lacks some. The sample contains approximately 980,000 clones, 76% of which appear only once. Specimen: memory CD4+ T cells sorted from blood. The sample's subset: CD45RA-negative fraction. This TCR derives from a man younger than 35 in good health. This chain uses TRBV15 with TRBJ1-2; no clear D gene. CDR3 sequence (DNA): TGTGCCACCAGCAGAGCGCCTCCGGAGGGCTACACCTTC. Residues: CATSRAPPEGYTF.